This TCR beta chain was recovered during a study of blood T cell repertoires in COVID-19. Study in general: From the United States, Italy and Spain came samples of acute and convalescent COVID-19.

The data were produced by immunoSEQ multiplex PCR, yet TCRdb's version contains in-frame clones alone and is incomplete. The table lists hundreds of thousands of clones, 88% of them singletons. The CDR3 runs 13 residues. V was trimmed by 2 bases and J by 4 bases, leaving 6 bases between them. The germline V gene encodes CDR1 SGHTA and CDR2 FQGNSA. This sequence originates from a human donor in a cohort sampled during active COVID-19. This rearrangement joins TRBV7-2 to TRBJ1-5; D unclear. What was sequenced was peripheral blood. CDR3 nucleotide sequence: TGTGCCAGCAGCTTAATGTCAAATCAGCCCCAGCATTTT. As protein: CASSLMSNQPQHF.